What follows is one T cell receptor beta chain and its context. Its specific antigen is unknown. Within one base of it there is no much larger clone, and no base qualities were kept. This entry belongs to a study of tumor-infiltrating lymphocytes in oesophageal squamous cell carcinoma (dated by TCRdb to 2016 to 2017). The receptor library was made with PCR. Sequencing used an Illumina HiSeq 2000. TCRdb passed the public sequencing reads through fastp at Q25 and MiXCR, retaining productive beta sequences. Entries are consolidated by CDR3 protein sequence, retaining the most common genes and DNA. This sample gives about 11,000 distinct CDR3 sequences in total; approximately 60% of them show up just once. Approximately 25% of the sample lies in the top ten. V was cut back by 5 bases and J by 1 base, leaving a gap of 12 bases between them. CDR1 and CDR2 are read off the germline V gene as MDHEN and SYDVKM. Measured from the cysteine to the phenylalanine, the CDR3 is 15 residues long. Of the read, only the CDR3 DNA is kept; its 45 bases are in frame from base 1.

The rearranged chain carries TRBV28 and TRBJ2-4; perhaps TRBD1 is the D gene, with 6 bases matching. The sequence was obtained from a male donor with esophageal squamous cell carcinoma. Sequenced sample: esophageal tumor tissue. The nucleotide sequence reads TGTGCCAGCAGTACAGGGAGTGCGGCCAAAAACATTCAGTACTTC. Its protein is CASSTGSAAKNIQYF.